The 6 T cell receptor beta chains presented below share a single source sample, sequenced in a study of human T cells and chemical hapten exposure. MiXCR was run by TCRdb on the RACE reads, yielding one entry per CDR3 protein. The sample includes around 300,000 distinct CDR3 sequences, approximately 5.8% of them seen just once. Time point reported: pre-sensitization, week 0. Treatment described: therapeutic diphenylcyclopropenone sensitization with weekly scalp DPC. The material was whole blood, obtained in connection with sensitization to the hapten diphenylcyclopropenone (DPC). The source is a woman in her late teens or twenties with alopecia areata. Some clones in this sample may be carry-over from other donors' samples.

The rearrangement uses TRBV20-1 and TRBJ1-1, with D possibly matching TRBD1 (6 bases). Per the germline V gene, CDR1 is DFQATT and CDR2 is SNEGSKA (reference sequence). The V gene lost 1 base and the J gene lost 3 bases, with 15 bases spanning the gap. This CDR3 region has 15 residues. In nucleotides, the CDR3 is TGCAGTGCTAGAGGGGTGACAGAGGGGGACACTGAAGCTTTCTTT. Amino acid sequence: CSARGVTEGDTEAFF.

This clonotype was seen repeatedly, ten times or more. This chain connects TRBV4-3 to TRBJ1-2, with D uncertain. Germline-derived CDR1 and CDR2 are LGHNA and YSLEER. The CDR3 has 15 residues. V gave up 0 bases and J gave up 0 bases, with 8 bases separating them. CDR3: CASSQDWGANYGYTF. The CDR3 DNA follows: TGCGCCAGCAGCCAAGACTGGGGAGCTAACTATGGCTACACCTTC.

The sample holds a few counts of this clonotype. In DNA form, the CDR3 reads TGTGCCAGCAGCTTAACGATAAGGACAGGGATGAACACCGGGGAGCTGTTTTTT. This gives the protein CASSLTIRTGMNTGELFF. The rearrangement links TRBV7-9 to TRBJ2-2, with 8 bases fitting TRBD1. CDR3 length: 18 amino acids. V shed 2 bases, J shed 1 base, and the junction held 9 bases outside the gene matches. Germline assignment: CDR1 SEHNR and CDR2 FQNEAQ (reference sequence).

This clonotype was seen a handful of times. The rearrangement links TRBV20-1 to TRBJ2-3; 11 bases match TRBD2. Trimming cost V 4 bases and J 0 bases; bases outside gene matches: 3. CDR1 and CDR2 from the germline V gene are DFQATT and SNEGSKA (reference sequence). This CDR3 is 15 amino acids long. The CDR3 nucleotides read TGCAGTGCTATAGCGGGGGGGGGTAGCACAGATACGCAGTATTTT. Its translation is CSAIAGGGSTDTQYF.

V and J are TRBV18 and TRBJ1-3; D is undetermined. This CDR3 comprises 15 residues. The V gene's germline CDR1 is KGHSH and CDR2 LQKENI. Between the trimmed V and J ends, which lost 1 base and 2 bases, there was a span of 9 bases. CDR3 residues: CASSPQPSPGNTIYF. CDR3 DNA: TGTGCCAGCTCACCACAACCCAGTCCTGGAAACACCATATATTTT. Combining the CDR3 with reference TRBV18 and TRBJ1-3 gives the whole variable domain NAGVMQNPRHLVRRRGQEARLRCSPMKGHSHVYWYRQLPEEGLKFMVYLQKENIIDESGMPKERFSAEFPKEGPSILRIQQVVRGDSAAYFCASSPQPSPGNTIYFGEGSWLTVV.

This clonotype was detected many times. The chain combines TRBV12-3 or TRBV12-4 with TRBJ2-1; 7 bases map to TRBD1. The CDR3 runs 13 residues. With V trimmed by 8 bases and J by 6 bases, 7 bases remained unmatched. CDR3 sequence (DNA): TGTGCCAGCGGCTTGTCAGGGGGCAATGAGCAGTTCTTC. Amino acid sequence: CASGLSGGNEQFF.